Below are 26 T cell receptor beta chains sequenced from a single sample in a study of blood T cell repertoires in COVID-19. Repertoires were generated with immunoSEQ multiplex PCR, while TCRdb's copy carries only in-frame clones and drops some. The sample carries roughly 180,000 clones, about 93% recorded once. Sequencing used peripheral blood. The receptors derive from a man aged 25 to 45 with COVID-19, enrolled during active disease.

V gene TRBV19 combines with J gene TRBJ1-4; the D gene is possibly TRBD1 (5 bases). The V gene's germline CDR1 is LNHDA and CDR2 SQIVND (reference sequence). Deletions cut 10 bases from V and 2 bases from J, with 26 bases between. There are 18 residues in the CDR3. CDR3 sequence: CAKKDSSIPYITNEKLFF. CDR3 bases: TGTGCCAAAAAAGACAGTTCGATTCCGTACATCACTAATGAAAAACTGTTTTTT.

For the CDR3, the DNA is TGTGCCAGCAGCCAAGAGAAGGGGGAAATGTATGGCTACACCTTC. This codes for CASSQEKGEMYGYTF. The chain joins TRBV4-2 to TRBJ1-2, with TRBD1 as a possible D gene (6 bases). The CDR3 loop spans 15 amino acids. V lost 0 bases to trimming and J lost 5 bases, with 13 bases between them. The germline V gene encodes CDR1 LGHNA and CDR2 YNFKEQ.

Here the CDR3 DNA reads TGTGCCAGCAGCTTACTAGCTACGAATGAGCAGTTCTTC. Its translation is CASSLLATNEQFF. This sequence joins TRBV7-7 and TRBJ2-1; possible D gene TRBD2, 5 bases. Between the trimmed V and J ends, which lost 2 bases and 7 bases, there was a span of 9 bases. The CDR3 sequence is 13 residues long. CDR1 and CDR2 from the germline V gene are SSHAT and FNYEAQ (reference sequence).

The CDR3 loop is CASSSTTGTEQYF. CDR3 nucleotide sequence: TGTGCCAGCAGCTCGACAACAGGGACCGAGCAGTACTTC. The chain joins TRBV7-3 to TRBJ2-7, with D tentatively TRBD1 (6 bases). Germline V CDR1 and CDR2: SGHTA, FQGTGA. This CDR3 is 13 amino acids long. V shed 4 bases and J shed 6 bases, with 13 bases lying between them.

This chain connects TRBV5-1 to TRBJ2-1, with TRBD2 identical over 9 bases. CDR1 SGHRS and CDR2 YFSETQ come from the germline V gene. CDR3 length equals 22 residues. V dropped 2 bases and J dropped 1; count of bases not matched to a gene: 22. DNA for the CDR3: TGCGCCAGCAGCTTTGTCGCAGGGGAAGGTCGAGCGGGGGGAGGGTCCTACAATGAGCAGTTCTTC. Amino acids: CASSFVAGEGRAGGGSYNEQFF.

The chain recombines TRBV19 with TRBJ2-5; a weak D match, TRBD1 (5 bases). The CDR3 extends over 13 amino acids. V was shortened by 6 bases and J by 1 base, with 9 bases between the two germline ends. In germline, CDR1 is LNHDA, CDR2 SQIVND (reference sequence). In DNA, the CDR3 is TGTGCCAGTAGCTTGGACATCCAAGAGACCCAGTACTTC. It encodes CASSLDIQETQYF. The full variable domain, in which reference TRBV19 and TRBJ2-5 provide the parts outside the CDR3, is DGGITQSPKYLFRKEGQNVTLSCEQNLNHDAMYWYRQDPGQGLRLIYYSQIVNDFQKGDIAEGYSVSREKKESFPLTVTSAQKNPTAFYLCASSLDIQETQYFGPGTRLLVL.

This chain links TRBV19 with TRBJ2-4; 16 nucleotides align to TRBD2. CDR3 length equals 17 residues. CDR1 and CDR2 (germline): LNHDA, SQIVND (reference sequence). Germline trimming cut 3 bases from V and 8 bases from J; bases unmatched to any gene: 7. For the CDR3, the DNA is TGTGCCAGTAGTATGGGACTAGCGGGGGGGCCTAGGGACATTCAGTACTTC. As protein: CASSMGLAGGPRDIQYF. Together with reference TRBV19 and TRBJ2-4, the CDR3 gives the full variable domain: DGGITQSPKYLFRKEGQNVTLSCEQNLNHDAMYWYRQDPGQGLRLIYYSQIVNDFQKGDIAEGYSVSREKKESFPLTVTSAQKNPTAFYLCASSMGLAGGPRDIQYFGAGTRLSVL.

The rearrangement links TRBV7-9 to TRBJ1-1, with TRBD1 matching 7 bases. The ends lost 5 bases at V and 0 bases at J; junction bases unmatched: 6. The CDR3 loop spans 15 amino acids. Germline CDR1 is SEHNR and CDR2 is FQNEAQ (reference sequence). In nucleotides, the CDR3 is TGTGCCAGCAGCGTAGGACAGGTTATGAACACTGAAGCTTTCTTT. It specifies CASSVGQVMNTEAFF.

CDR3 sequence reads: CASSLRVRGAEAFF. CDR3 coding DNA: TGTGCCAGCAGCTTACGGGTACGTGGCGCTGAAGCTTTCTTT. The genes are TRBV7-9 and TRBJ1-1; D unresolved. The CDR3 runs to 14 residues. Germline V gene data show CDR1 as SEHNR and CDR2 as FQNEAQ (reference sequence). Trimming took 2 bases from V and 6 from J, leaving 13 bases between them. The entire variable domain, with the rest obtained from reference TRBV7-9 and TRBJ1-1, is as follows: DTGVSQNPRHKITKRGQNVTFRCDPISEHNRLYWYRQTLGQGPEFLTYFQNEAQLEKSRLLSDRFSAERPKGSFSTLEIQRTEQGDSAMYLCASSLRVRGAEAFFGQGTRLTVV.

The chain recombines TRBV4-1 with TRBJ1-3; the match to TRBD1 covers 11 bases. J was trimmed by 3 bases and V by 0 bases; bases with no gene match: 10. The germline V gene has CDR1 MGHRA and CDR2 YSYEKL. The CDR3 length is 19 residues. The chain's CDR3 is CASSQDIGTGGSRGNTIYF. For the CDR3, the DNA is TGCGCCAGCAGCCAAGATATCGGGACAGGGGGTTCGCGTGGAAACACCATATATTTT.

This chain connects TRBV5-4 to TRBJ1-2, with D unclear. V was trimmed by 4 bases and J by 0 bases, leaving 7 bases between them. The CDR3 sequence is 13 residues long. The germline V gene encodes CDR1 SGHNT and CDR2 YYREEE (reference sequence). The CDR3 DNA reads as TGTGCCAGCAGCCTGAACACTAACTATGGCTACACCTTC. Translating gives CASSLNTNYGYTF.

The V and J genes are TRBV18 and TRBJ1-3; 12 nucleotides agree with TRBD1. Germline CDR1 reads KGHSH; CDR2 reads LQKENI. J gave up 0 bases and V 6 bases, and 9 bases lay outside the gene matches. The CDR3 consists of 18 residues. The DNA of the CDR3 is TGTGCCAGCTCCCCATCGGGACAGGGGGCTATCTCTGGAAACACCATATATTTT. It specifies CASSPSGQGAISGNTIYF. Combining the CDR3 with reference TRBV18 and TRBJ1-3 gives the whole variable domain NAGVMQNPRHLVRRRGQEARLRCSPMKGHSHVYWYRQLPEEGLKFMVYLQKENIIDESGMPKERFSAEFPKEGPSILRIQQVVRGDSAAYFCASSPSGQGAISGNTIYFGEGSWLTVV.

The V call is TRBV5-4, the J call TRBJ2-5, with 8 bases fitting TRBD2. CDR1 is SGHNT and CDR2 is YYREEE in the germline V gene (reference sequence). The CDR3 spans 14 residues. The J segment lost 5 bases and the V segment lost 6 bases, leaving 9 bases of the junction unmatched. DNA for the CDR3: TGTGCCAGCACCCCGGGGGGGCCGAGGGAGACCCAGTACTTC. Residues: CASTPGGPRETQYF.

The chain has TRBV19 and TRBJ1-2; TRBD1 matches 7 bases. V lost 4 bases, J lost 5 bases, and 13 bases stayed unmatched. The CDR3 runs 16 residues. Germline loops: CDR1 LNHDA, CDR2 SQIVND (reference sequence). The CDR3 DNA sequence: TGTGCCAGTAGTACCGGGACAGTTGTCCAGGAATATGGCTACACCTTC. It codes for CASSTGTVVQEYGYTF.

J is TRBJ1-1 and V is TRBV6-5; TRBD1 aligns across 7 bases. The CDR3 spans 11 residues. V dropped 4 bases and J dropped 7; count of bases not matched to a gene: 0. In germline, CDR1 is MNHEY, CDR2 SVGAGI. DNA for the CDR3: TGTGCCAGCAGTTCAGGGGGTGAAGCTTTCTTT. Protein sequence: CASSSGGEAFF.

The V gene is TRBV6-5, the J gene TRBJ2-7, with D possibly matching TRBD2 (6 bases). Germline loops: CDR1 MNHEY, CDR2 SVGAGI. This CDR3 comprises 14 residues. Between the trimmed V and J ends, which lost 7 bases and 4 bases, there was a span of 17 bases. The CDR3 sequence is CASTSGPAGYEQYF. The CDR3, as DNA: TGTGCCAGCACCTCGGGCCCCGCGGGGTACGAGCAGTACTTC.

The chain employs TRBV6-5 and TRBJ2-1; TRBD1 is a possible D gene (5 bases). CDR1 and CDR2 from the germline V gene are MNHEY and SVGAGI. The CDR3 is made up of 15 amino acids. Trimming took 0 bases from V and 4 from J, leaving 10 bases between them. The DNA for the CDR3 is TGTGCCAGCAGTTACTCTACTCGACAGTACAATGAGCAGTTCTTC. This encodes CASSYSTRQYNEQFF.

The J gene is TRBJ1-4, the V gene TRBV5-4; a possible D gene is TRBD1 (6 bases). With 3 bases removed from V and 5 bases from J, the gap between germline ends came to 14 bases. The germline V gene encodes CDR1 SGHNT and CDR2 YYREEE (reference sequence). The CDR3 has 15 residues. The CDR3 loop reads CASSWGGGQNEKLFF. The CDR3 DNA reads as TGTGCCAGCAGCTGGGGAGGGGGGCAGAATGAAAAACTGTTTTTT.

The CDR3, as DNA: TGTGCCAGCGGACAGCCGAACACTGAAGCTTTCTTT. As protein: CASGQPNTEAFF. The V call is TRBV12-3 or TRBV12-4, the J call TRBJ1-1, with a possible D match to TRBD1 (6 bases). The V end was cut by 8 bases, the J end by 1 base, with 8 bases between. The CDR3 consists of 12 residues.

The rearrangement joins TRBV6-5 to TRBJ2-7, with 11 bases that match TRBD2. CDR3 length equals 15 residues. CDR1 is MNHEY and CDR2 is SVGAGI in the germline V gene. V shed 6 bases, J shed 4 bases, and the junction held 8 bases outside the gene matches. In DNA form, the CDR3 reads TGTGCCAGCAGGGGAACTAGCGGGGGAGCTTACGAGCAGTACTTC. This codes for CASRGTSGGAYEQYF.

V is TRBV27 and J is TRBJ2-5, with unresolved D. Germline assignment: CDR1 MNHEY and CDR2 SMNVEV (reference sequence). This CDR3 has 15 residues. Trimming shortened V by 5 bases and J by 0 bases, and 13 bases separated the two germline ends. CDR3 in DNA: TGTGCCAGCAGTCCCCAACAGAAGTACCAAGAGACCCAGTACTTC. Translating gives CASSPQQKYQETQYF.

The rearrangement joins TRBV6-6 to TRBJ1-3; 9 nucleotides align to TRBD1. After removal of 3 bases from V and 2 bases from J, the junction contained 2 bases not matched to a gene. This CDR3 spans 15 amino acids. Germline lookup yields CDR1 MNHNY and CDR2 SVGAGI (reference sequence). As DNA, the CDR3 is TGTGCCAGCAGTTATAACAGGGGGCCTGGAAACACCATATATTTT. This translates into CASSYNRGPGNTIYF.

This chain connects TRBV7-9 to TRBJ1-2, with 7 bases fitting TRBD1. Germline-derived CDR1 and CDR2 are SEHNR and FQNEAQ (reference sequence). V shed 5 bases and J 7 bases; nucleotides not matched to a gene: 10. The CDR3 has 14 residues. Written as DNA, the CDR3 is TGTGCCAGCAGCCCCGGGACAGAGGTGACTGGCTACACCTTC. The encoded protein is CASSPGTEVTGYTF.

The gene calls are TRBV11-3 and TRBJ2-7; TRBD2 matches at 9 bases. V gave up 2 bases and J gave up 12 bases; unmatched junction bases: 8. The CDR3 runs to 13 residues. Germline V gene lookup returns CDR1 SGHNT and CDR2 YENEEA. The CDR3 sequence: CASSLSSGEPPYF. The CDR3 nucleotides read TGTGCCAGCAGCTTATCTAGCGGGGAACCACCGTACTTC.

The rearrangement uses TRBV6-5 and TRBJ2-2; D unclear. The germline CDR1 and CDR2 sequences are MNHEY and SVGAGI. With 0 bases removed from V and 2 bases from J, the gap between germline ends came to 10 bases. The CDR3 totals 16 residues. In DNA, the CDR3 is TGTGCCAGCAGTTACTCCCGGGTGCTTAACACCGGGGAGCTGTTTTTT. Its translation is CASSYSRVLNTGELFF.

Only one count was recorded for this clone. The chain carries TRBV30 and TRBJ2-3; D remains ambiguous. Between the trimmed V and J ends, which lost 3 bases and 0 bases, there was a span of 4 bases. CDR1 and CDR2 (germline): GTSNPN, SVGIG (reference sequence). CDR3 length: 12 residues. The chain's CDR3 is CAWSTSTDTQYF. CDR3 in DNA: TGTGCCTGGAGCACTAGCACAGATACGCAGTATTTT.